This T cell receptor beta chain came from a study of T cells in localized non-small cell lung cancer. Study results and limitations: One tumor region alone was sequenced, and heterogeneity therefore remains possible. In uninvolved adjacent lung, T cell clonality reached its highest value, exceeding tumor. Longer overall survival was seen with higher T cell density measured in blood.

On this clone: Its target is unknown.

This CDR3 spans 17 amino acids. Germline V gene lookup returns CDR1 SGHRS and CDR2 YFSETQ. After removal of 2 bases from V and 4 bases from J, the junction contained 8 bases not matched to a gene. Using immunoSEQ multiplex PCR, the repertoire was profiled, and TCRdb retains in-frame clones only, with some absent. The table lists about 64,000 clones, roughly 79% of them singletons, with roughly 4.8% in the top ten. This sequence was found in a man aged 40-75 years with stage II lung adenocarcinoma. This chain links TRBV5-1 with TRBJ2-1; TRBD2 matches at 11 bases. The material sequenced was PBMCs, taken before any cancer treatment. CDR3 sequence reads: CASSFIIAGGPYNEQFF. CDR3 nucleotides: TGCGCCAGCAGCTTCATAATAGCGGGAGGGCCTTACAATGAGCAGTTCTTC.